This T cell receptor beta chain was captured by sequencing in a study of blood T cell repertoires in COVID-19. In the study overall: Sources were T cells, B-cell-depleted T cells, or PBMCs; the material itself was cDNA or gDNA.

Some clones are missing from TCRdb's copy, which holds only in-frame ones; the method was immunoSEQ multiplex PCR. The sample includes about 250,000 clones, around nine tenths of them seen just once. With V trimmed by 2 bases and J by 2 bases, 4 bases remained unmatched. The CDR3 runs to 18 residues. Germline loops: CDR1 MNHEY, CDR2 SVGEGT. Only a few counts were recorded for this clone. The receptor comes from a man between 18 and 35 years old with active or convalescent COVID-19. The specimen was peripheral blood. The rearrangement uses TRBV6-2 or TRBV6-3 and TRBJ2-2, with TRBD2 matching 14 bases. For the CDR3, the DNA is TGTGCCAGCAGTTACATCGGACTAGCGGGAGGAAACACCGGGGAGCTGTTTTTT. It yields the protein CASSYIGLAGGNTGELFF.